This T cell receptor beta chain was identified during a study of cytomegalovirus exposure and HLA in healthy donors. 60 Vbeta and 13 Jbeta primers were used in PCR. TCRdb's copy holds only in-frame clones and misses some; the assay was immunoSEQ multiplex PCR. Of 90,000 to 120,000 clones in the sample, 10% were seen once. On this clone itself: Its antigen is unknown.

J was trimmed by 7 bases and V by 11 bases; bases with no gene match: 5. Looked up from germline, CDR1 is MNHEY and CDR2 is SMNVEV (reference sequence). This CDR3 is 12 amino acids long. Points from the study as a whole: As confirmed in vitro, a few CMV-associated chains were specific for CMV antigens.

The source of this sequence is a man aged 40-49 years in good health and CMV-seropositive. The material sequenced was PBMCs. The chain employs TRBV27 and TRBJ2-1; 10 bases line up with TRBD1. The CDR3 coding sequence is TGTGCCGTGGGACAGGGGCCGAATGAGCAGTTCTTC. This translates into CAVGQGPNEQFF.